These 10 T cell receptor beta chains originate from one sample sequenced in a study of CD8+ T cells in alopecia areata. Documented treatment: oral pan-JAK inhibitor, 5-10 mg twice daily. TCR sequencing used cDNA made by reverse transcription of extracted RNA. The data were produced by immunoSEQ multiplex PCR, yet TCRdb's version contains in-frame clones alone and is incomplete. The profile shows about 270,000 clones, around three fifths of them singletons. The sequences come from CD4+ T cells sorted from blood, collected at roughly week 53, from a patient treated with tofacitinib. Receptors were obtained from a human donor with alopecia areata.

The chain combines TRBV7-9 with TRBJ1-3; no clear D. Germline V lookup: CDR1 SEHNR, CDR2 FQNEAQ (reference sequence). V shed 0 bases and J shed 0 bases, with 6 bases lying between them. The CDR3 covers 15 residues. In DNA form, the CDR3 reads TGTGCCAGCAGCTTAGCCGGGAACTCTGGAAACACCATATATTTT. It yields the protein CASSLAGNSGNTIYF.

The DNA of the CDR3 is TGTGCCTGGTCCCAGCCTCGGAACACTGAAGCTTTCTTT. Translated, it gives CAWSQPRNTEAFF. The V call is TRBV30, the J call TRBJ1-1; D is uncertain. With 5 bases removed from V and 1 base from J, the gap between germline ends came to 11 bases. The germline gives CDR1 GTSNPN, CDR2 SVGIG (reference sequence). The CDR3 has 13 amino acids.

V and J are TRBV5-1 and TRBJ1-2; D gene uncertain. In germline, CDR1 is SGHRS, CDR2 YFSETQ. V dropped 0 bases and J dropped 0 bases, with 9 bases sitting between them. This CDR3 is built from 15 residues. Here the CDR3 DNA reads TGCGCCAGCAGCTTGGAATGGGGAGCTAACTATGGCTACACCTTC. Translating it yields CASSLEWGANYGYTF.

The gene calls are TRBV5-6 and TRBJ1-2; 11 nucleotides match TRBD1. CDR1 SGHDT and CDR2 YYEEEE come from the germline V gene. The CDR3 spans 14 residues. Trimming cost V 3 bases and J 7 bases; bases outside gene matches: 5. The CDR3 region is CASSSGQGARGYTF. The CDR3 region has the DNA TGTGCCAGCAGCTCCGGACAGGGGGCACGTGGCTACACCTTC.

This clone was detected a few times. This rearrangement joins TRBV10-3 to TRBJ2-1, with unresolved D. CDR1 is ENHRY, CDR2 SYGVKD, per germline. The CDR3 loop spans 12 amino acids. Trimming left V 4 bases short and J 8 bases short, with 9 bases between. CDR3 protein: CAISAGFDEQFF. The CDR3 DNA follows: TGTGCCATCAGTGCCGGGTTTGATGAGCAGTTCTTC.

The chain is built from TRBV25-1 and TRBJ2-3; TRBD2 matches 9 bases. Germline V gene sequence: CDR1 MGHDK, CDR2 SYGVNS. V shed 3 bases, J shed 2 bases, and the junction held 12 bases outside the gene matches. The CDR3 extends over 18 amino acids. The CDR3 spells CASSDPRGASGATDTQYF. The CDR3, as DNA: TGTGCCAGCAGTGACCCCCGGGGGGCTAGCGGGGCCACAGATACGCAGTATTTT.

The V call is TRBV29-1, the J call TRBJ1-2; TRBD1 aligns across 9 bases. The trim removed 6 bases at V and 8 bases at J, leaving 7 bases unmatched. The CDR3 has 12 amino acids. The germline CDR1 and CDR2 sequences are SQVTM and ANQGSEA. The CDR3 DNA reads TGCAGCGTCTTGGACAGGGGTTTGGGCTACACCTTC. Its protein is CSVLDRGLGYTF.

V and J are TRBV6-5 and TRBJ2-7, with a weak D call TRBD2 (6 bases). The CDR3 spans 15 residues. The V end lost 2 bases, the J end lost 6 bases, and 17 bases lay between the germline ends. CDR1 is MNHEY, CDR2 SVGAGI, per germline. CDR3 nucleotides: TGTGCCAGCAGTTACGCTGGCGGGGCGCCTCGCGAGCAGTACTTC. Translating gives CASSYAGGAPREQYF.

This clone was counted between two and nine times. This chain connects TRBV29-1 to TRBJ2-7, with 9 positions matching TRBD1. The CDR3 sequence is 13 residues long. V dropped 3 bases and J dropped 7; count of bases not matched to a gene: 7. CDR1 is SQVTM, CDR2 ANQGSEA, per germline. The CDR3 coding sequence is TGCAGCGTTGACTCGGGACAGGGAAGAGAGCAGTACTTC. Its protein product is CSVDSGQGREQYF.

The chain employs TRBV29-1 and TRBJ1-1; the match to TRBD1 covers 7 bases. Germline V gives CDR1 SQVTM, CDR2 ANQGSEA. Germline trimming cut 8 bases from V and 1 base from J; bases unmatched to any gene: 13. The CDR3 runs to 15 residues. CDR3 residues: CSILTGRLGNTEAFF. DNA for the CDR3: TGCAGCATCTTGACAGGGCGCCTCGGGAACACTGAAGCTTTCTTT. Full variable domain (remainder filled in from reference TRBV29-1 and TRBJ1-1): SAVISQKPSRDICQRGTSLTIQCQVDSQVTMMFWYRQQPGQSLTLIATANQGSEATYESGFVIDKFPISRPNLTFSTLTVSNMSPEDSSIYLCSILTGRLGNTEAFFGQGTRLTVV.